Sequencing of this TCR beta chain was carried out in a study of T cells in Graves' hyperthyroidism and ophthalmopathy. Each patient was aged 18 to 65 and had newly diagnosed hyperthyroidism of under 2 months' duration. Lactation, pregnancy, other autoimmune disease or uncontrolled infection led to exclusion of patients. The blood sample dates from first hyperthyroidism diagnosis, preceding any ophthalmopathy symptoms. Per the germline V gene, CDR1 is DFQATT and CDR2 is SNEGSKA (reference sequence). The CDR3 sequence is 13 residues long. Trimming at V came to 8 bases and at J to 4 bases, leaving 7 bases not matched to a gene. Amplification yielded TCR beta CDR3 regions, with RNA transcripts as the source. A set of HTBI primers served as the primers for a first-round RT-PCR of the TCR CDR3. A single record per CDR3 protein comes from TCRdb applying MiXCR to the multiplex PCR reads. The sample lists over 200,000 distinct CDR3 sequences, roughly 15% occurring once.

This clonotype was seen many times. This chain connects TRBV20-1 to TRBJ2-1; 8 bases map to TRBD2. The specimen sequenced was blood. This sequence originates from a woman aged 40 to 49 with Graves' hyperthyroidism that later progressed to Graves' ophthalmopathy. The CDR3 DNA is TGCAGTCAAAGCGGGAGCTTATACAATGAGCAGTTCTTC. It encodes CSQSGSLYNEQFF.